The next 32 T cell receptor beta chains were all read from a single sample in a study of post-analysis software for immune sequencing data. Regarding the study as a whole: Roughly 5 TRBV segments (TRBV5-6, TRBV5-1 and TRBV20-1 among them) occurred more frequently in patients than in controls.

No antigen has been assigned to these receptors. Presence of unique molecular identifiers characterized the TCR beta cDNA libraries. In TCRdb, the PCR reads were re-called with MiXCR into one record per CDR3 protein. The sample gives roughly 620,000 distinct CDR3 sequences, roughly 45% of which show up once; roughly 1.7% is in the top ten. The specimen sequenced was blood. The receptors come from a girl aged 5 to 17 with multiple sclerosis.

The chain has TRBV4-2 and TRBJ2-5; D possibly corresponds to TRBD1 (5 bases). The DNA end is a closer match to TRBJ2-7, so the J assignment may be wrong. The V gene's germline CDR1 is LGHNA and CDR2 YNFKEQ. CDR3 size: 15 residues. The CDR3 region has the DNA TGTGCCAGCAGCCAAGAATGGTTTGACAGCAACGAGCAGTACTTC. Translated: CASSQEWFDSNEQYF.

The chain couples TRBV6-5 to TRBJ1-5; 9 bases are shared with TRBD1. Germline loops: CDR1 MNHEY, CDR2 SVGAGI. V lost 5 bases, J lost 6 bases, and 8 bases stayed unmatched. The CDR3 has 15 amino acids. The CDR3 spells CASSRQGVSGQPQHF. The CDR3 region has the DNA TGTGCCAGCAGTCGACAGGGGGTCTCAGGTCAGCCCCAGCATTTT.

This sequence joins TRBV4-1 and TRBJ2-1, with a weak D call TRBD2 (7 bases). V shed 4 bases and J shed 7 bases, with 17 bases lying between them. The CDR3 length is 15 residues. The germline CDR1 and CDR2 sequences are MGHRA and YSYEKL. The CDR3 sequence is CASSRDGRGLNEQFF. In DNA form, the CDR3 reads TGCGCCAGCAGCCGAGATGGGAGGGGGTTAAATGAGCAGTTCTTC.

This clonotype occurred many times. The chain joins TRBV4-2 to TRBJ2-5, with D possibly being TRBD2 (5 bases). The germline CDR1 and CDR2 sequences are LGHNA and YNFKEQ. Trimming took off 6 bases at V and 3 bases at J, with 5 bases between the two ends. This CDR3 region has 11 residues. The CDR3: CASREEETQYF. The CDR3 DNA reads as TGTGCCAGCAGGGAGGAAGAGACCCAGTACTTC.

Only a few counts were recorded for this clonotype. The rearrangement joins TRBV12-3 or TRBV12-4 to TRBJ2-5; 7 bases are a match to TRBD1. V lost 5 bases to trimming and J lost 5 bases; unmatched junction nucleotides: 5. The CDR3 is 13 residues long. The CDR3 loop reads CASSITGEETQYF. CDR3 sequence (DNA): TGTGCCAGCAGTATCACAGGGGAGGAGACCCAGTACTTC.

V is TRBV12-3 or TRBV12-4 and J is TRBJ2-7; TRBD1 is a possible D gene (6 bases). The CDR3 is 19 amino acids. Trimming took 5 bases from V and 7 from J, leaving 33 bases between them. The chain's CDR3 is CASSPLSWTLGARLGEQYF. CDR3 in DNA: TGTGCCAGCAGTCCGCTATCCTGGACTTTGGGGGCTAGGCTCGGGGAGCAGTACTTC.

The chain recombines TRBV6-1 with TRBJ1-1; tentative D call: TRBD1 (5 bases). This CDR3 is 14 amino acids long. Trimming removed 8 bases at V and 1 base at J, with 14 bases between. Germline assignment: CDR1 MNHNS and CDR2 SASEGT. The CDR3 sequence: CASGYRGPNTEAFF. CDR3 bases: TGTGCCAGCGGTTATAGGGGCCCGAACACTGAAGCTTTCTTT.

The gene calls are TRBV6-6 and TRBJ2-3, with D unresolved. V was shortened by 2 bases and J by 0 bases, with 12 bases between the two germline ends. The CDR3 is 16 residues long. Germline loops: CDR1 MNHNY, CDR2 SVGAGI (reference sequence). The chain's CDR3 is CASSYTRMTSTDTQYF. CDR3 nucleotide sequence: TGTGCCAGCAGTTACACCAGGATGACTAGCACAGATACGCAGTATTTT.

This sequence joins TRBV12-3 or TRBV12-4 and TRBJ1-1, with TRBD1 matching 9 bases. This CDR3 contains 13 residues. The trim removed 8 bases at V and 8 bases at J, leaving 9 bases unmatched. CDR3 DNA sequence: TGTGCCAGCCTTCCAGAAACAGGGGGCGAAGCTTTCTTT. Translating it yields CASLPETGGEAFF.

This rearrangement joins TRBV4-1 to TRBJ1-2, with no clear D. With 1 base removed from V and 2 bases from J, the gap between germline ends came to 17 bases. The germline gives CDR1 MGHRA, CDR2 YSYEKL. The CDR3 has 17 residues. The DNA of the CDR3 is TGCGCCAGCAGCCAAGCAACTAGAGGGAGCAAGAACTATGGCTACACCTTC. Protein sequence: CASSQATRGSKNYGYTF.

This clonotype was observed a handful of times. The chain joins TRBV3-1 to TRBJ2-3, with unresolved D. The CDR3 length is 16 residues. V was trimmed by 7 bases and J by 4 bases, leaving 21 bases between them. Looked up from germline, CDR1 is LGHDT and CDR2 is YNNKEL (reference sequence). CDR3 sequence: CASTSTRPARPDTQYF. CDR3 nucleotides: TGTGCCAGCACCTCAACCCGGCCCGCCAGGCCAGATACGCAGTATTTT.

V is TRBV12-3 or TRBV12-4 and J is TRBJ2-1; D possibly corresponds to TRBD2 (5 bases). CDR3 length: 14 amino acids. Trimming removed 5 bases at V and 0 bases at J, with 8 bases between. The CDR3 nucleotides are TGTGCCAGCAGTCCCCGGGACTCCTACAATGAGCAGTTCTTC. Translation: CASSPRDSYNEQFF.

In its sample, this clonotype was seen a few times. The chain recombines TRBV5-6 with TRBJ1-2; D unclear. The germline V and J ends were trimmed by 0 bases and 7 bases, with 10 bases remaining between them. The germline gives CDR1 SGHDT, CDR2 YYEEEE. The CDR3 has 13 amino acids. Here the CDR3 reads CASSLAEGLGYTF. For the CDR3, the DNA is TGTGCCAGCAGCTTGGCGGAGGGCCTTGGCTACACCTTC.

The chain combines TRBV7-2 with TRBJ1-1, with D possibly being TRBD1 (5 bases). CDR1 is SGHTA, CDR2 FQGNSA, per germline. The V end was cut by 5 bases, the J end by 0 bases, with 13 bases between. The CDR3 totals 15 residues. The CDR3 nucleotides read TGTGCCAGCAGCCTACAGGCGGCTATGAACACTGAAGCTTTCTTT. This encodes CASSLQAAMNTEAFF.

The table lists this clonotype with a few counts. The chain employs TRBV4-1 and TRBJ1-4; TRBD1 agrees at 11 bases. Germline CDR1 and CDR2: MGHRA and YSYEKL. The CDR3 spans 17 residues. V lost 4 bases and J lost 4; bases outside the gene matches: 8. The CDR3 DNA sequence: TGCGCCAGCAGCCTGGGACAGGGGGATTATGGTAATGAAAAACTGTTTTTT. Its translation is CASSLGQGDYGNEKLFF.

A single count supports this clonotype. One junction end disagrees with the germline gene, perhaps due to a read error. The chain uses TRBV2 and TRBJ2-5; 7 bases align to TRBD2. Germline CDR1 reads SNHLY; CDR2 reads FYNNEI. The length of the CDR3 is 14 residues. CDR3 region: CASSPRRLAEAQYF. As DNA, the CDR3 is TGTGCCAGCAGCCCGCGACGACTAGCAGAGGCCCAGTACTTC.

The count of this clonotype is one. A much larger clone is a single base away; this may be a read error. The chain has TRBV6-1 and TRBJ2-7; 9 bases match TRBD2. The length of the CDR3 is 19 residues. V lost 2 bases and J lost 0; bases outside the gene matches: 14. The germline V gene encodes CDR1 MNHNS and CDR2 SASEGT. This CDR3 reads CASSERLGLRAGGSYEQYF. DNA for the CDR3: TGTGCCAGCAGTGAAAGGCTTGGCCTACGAGCGGGAGGCTCCTACGAGCAGTACTTC.

CDR3 in amino acids: CASSSTAAGNEKLFF. The CDR3 DNA follows: TGTGCCAGCAGCTCAACGGCCGCCGGAAATGAAAAACTGTTTTTT. The V and J genes are TRBV7-9 and TRBJ1-4; D call uncertain. This CDR3 comprises 15 residues. Trimming left V 4 bases short and J 5 bases short, with 14 bases between. Germline assignment: CDR1 SEHNR and CDR2 FQNEAQ (reference sequence).

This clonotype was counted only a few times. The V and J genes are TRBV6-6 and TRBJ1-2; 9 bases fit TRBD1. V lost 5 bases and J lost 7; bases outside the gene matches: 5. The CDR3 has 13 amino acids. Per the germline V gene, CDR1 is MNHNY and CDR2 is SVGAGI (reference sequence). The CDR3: CASSPDRGSGYTF. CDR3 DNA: TGTGCCAGCAGTCCGGACAGGGGTTCTGGCTACACCTTC.

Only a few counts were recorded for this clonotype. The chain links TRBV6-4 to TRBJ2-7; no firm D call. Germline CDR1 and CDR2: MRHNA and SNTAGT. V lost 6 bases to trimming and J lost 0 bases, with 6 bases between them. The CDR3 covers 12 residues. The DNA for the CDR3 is TGTGCCAGCAGCGTCGCCTCCTACGAGCAGTACTTC. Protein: CASSVASYEQYF.

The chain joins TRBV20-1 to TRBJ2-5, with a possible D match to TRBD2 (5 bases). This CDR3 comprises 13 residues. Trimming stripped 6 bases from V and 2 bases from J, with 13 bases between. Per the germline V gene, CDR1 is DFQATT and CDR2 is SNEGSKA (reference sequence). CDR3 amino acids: CSAHRGLQETQYF. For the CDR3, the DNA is TGCAGTGCCCATCGAGGACTTCAAGAGACCCAGTACTTC.

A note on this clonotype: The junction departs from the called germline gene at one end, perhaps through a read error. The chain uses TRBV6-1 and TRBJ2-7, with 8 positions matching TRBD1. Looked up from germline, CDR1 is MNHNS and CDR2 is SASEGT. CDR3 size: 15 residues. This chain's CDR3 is CASSESQGTGYERYF. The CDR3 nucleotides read TGTGCCAGCAGTGAATCCCAGGGGACAGGCTACGAGCGGTACTTC.

CDR3 sequence (DNA): TGTGCCAGCAGTTACTCGAATCGGGGGAAAAACATTCAGTACTTC. It is translated as CASSYSNRGKNIQYF. V gene TRBV6-5 combines with J gene TRBJ2-4; TRBD2 might be the D (6 bases). Germline CDR1 is MNHEY and CDR2 is SVGAGI. V lost 0 bases, J lost 4 bases, and 10 bases lay in between. CDR3 length: 15 amino acids.

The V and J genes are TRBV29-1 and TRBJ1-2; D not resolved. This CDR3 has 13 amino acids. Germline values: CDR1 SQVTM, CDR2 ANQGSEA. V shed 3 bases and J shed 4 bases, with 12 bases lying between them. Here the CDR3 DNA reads TGCAGCGTTGAGACGGCGCGGGGCTATGGCTACACCTTC. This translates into CSVETARGYGYTF.

CDR3 region: CATSDQGGATGSSDTQYF. CDR3 in DNA: TGTGCCACCAGTGACCAGGGGGGTGCGACAGGGTCTTCAGATACGCAGTATTTT. The gene calls are TRBV24-1 and TRBJ2-3; TRBD1 might be the D (7 bases). Germline V lookup: CDR1 KGHDR, CDR2 SFDVKD. Trimming removed 4 bases at V and 4 bases at J, with 23 bases between. The CDR3 covers 18 residues.

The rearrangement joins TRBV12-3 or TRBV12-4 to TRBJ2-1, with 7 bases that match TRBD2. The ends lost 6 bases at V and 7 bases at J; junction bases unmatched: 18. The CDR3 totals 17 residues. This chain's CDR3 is CASSRTLLATVGNEQFF. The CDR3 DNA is TGTGCCAGCAGCCGCACATTACTAGCGACCGTTGGGAATGAGCAGTTCTTC.

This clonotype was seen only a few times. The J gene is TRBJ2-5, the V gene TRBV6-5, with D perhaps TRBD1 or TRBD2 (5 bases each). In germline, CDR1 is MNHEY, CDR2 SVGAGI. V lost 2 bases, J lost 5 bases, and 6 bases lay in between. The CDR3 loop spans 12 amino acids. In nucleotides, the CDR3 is TGTGCCAGCAGTTACGAGGGGGAGACCCAGTACTTC. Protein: CASSYEGETQYF.

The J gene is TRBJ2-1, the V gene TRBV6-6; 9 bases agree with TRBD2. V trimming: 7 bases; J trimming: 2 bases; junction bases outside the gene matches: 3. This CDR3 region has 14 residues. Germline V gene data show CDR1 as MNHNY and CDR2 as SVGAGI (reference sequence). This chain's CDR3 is CASNQRGAYNEQFF. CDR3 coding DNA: TGTGCCAGCAATCAGCGGGGGGCCTACAATGAGCAGTTCTTC.

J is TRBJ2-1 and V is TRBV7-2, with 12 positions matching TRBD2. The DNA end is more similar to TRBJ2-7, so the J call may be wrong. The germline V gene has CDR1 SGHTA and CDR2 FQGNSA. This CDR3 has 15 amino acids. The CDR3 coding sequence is TGTGCCAGCAGCTGGACTAGCGGGAACTACAATGAGCAGTACTTC. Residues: CASSWTSGNYNEQYF.

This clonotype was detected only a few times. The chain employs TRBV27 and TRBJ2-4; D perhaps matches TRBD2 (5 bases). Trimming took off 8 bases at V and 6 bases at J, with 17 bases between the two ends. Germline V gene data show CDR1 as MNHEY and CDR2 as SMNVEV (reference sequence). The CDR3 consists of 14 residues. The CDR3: CASAPHSDGNIQYF. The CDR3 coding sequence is TGTGCCAGCGCTCCCCATAGCGACGGAAACATTCAGTACTTC.

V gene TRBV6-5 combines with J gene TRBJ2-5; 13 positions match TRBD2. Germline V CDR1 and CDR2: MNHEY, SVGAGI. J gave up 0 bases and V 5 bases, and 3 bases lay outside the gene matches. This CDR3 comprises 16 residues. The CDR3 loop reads CASSRTSGGHQETQYF. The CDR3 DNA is TGTGCCAGCAGTCGGACTAGCGGGGGTCACCAAGAGACCCAGTACTTC.

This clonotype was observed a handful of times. The CDR3 nucleotides read TGTGCCAGCAGTTTGGGCCGGGACTACACAGATACGCAGTATTTT. Translation gives CASSLGRDYTDTQYF. The V gene is TRBV12-3 or TRBV12-4, the J gene TRBJ2-3, with 7 bases lining up with TRBD2. The junction had 5 bases not matched to a gene; V was cut back by 3 bases and J by 2 bases. There are 15 residues in the CDR3.